The 20 T cell receptor beta chains given below trace back to one sample, sequenced in a study of chemoradiotherapy in HPV16-positive cancers. Here immunoSEQ multiplex PCR was the method, and the copy in TCRdb shows in-frame clones only, minus some. Found here are roughly 40,000 clones, roughly three quarters of them singletons; the top ten hold roughly 5.1%. Sequenced material: blood, taken from a patient who underwent chemoradiotherapy. The receptor set was obtained from a human donor with HPV-associated anogenital cancer.

The genes are TRBV19 and TRBJ2-2, with D possibly being TRBD1 or TRBD2 (5 bases each). Trimming stripped 6 bases from V and 1 base from J, with 12 bases between. Germline CDR1 reads LNHDA; CDR2 reads SQIVND (reference sequence). CDR3 length: 15 residues. The CDR3 reads CASRSGTVNTGELFF. The DNA for the CDR3 is TGTGCCAGTAGATCCGGGACGGTGAACACCGGGGAGCTGTTTTTT.

The rearrangement links TRBV5-8 to TRBJ2-1; D unclear. CDR1 and CDR2 (germline): SGHTS, YDEGEE. The CDR3 sequence is 16 residues long. V lost 4 bases and J 4 bases, leaving 18 bases between the germline ends. The CDR3 DNA follows: TGTGCCAGCAGCCCCCGCGGTAGTTTCTCATACAATGAGCAGTTCTTC. It is translated as CASSPRGSFSYNEQFF.

The rearrangement links TRBV5-1 to TRBJ1-4, with unresolved D. The CDR3 has 14 residues. From germline, CDR1 is SGHRS and CDR2 YFSETQ. V lost 0 bases and J lost 1, with 4 bases in between. Written as DNA, the CDR3 is TGCGCCAGCAGCTTGGGATTAACTAATGAAAAACTGTTTTTT. Translated: CASSLGLTNEKLFF.

The chain employs TRBV6-6 and TRBJ1-1; 8 bases are shared with TRBD1. The CDR3 has 13 residues. The germline V gene has CDR1 MNHNY and CDR2 SVGAGI (reference sequence). The J segment lost 6 bases and the V segment lost 5 bases, leaving 5 bases of the junction unmatched. The CDR3 sequence is CASSTPGGAEAFF. The CDR3 nucleotides read TGTGCCAGCAGTACCCCAGGGGGCGCTGAAGCTTTCTTT.

The J gene is TRBJ1-6, the V gene TRBV19, with D possibly TRBD1 on 5 matching bases. The germline V gene encodes CDR1 LNHDA and CDR2 SQIVND (reference sequence). V was shortened by 1 base and J by 8 bases, with 9 bases between the two germline ends. This CDR3 comprises 14 residues. CDR3 residues: CASSIAGEYSPLHF. The CDR3 DNA is TGTGCCAGTAGTATAGCGGGGGAGTATTCACCCCTCCACTTT.

A single count supports this clone. Written as DNA, the CDR3 is TGTGCCAGCAGCTTACCGGACAGGGGGCAAGAGACCCAGTACTTC. It is translated as CASSLPDRGQETQYF. The chain combines TRBV7-8 with TRBJ2-5, with TRBD1 identical over 10 bases. V lost 2 bases and J lost 2; bases outside the gene matches: 2. Germline V gives CDR1 SGHVS, CDR2 FQNEAQ. The CDR3 is made up of 15 amino acids. The full variable domain, rest sourced from reference TRBV7-8 and TRBJ2-5, is GAGVSQSPRYKVAKRGQDVALRCDPISGHVSLFWYQQALGQGPEFLTYFQNEAQLDKSGLPSDRFFAERPEGSVSTLKIQRTQQEDSAVYLCASSLPDRGQETQYFGPGTRLLVL.

This clone was seen a handful of times. The genes are TRBV6-1 and TRBJ1-2, with D perhaps TRBD1 (5 bases). The CDR3 totals 14 residues. The germline V gene has CDR1 MNHNS and CDR2 SASEGT. Trimming shortened V by 1 base and J by 6 bases, and 12 bases separated the two germline ends. The CDR3: CASSEGGGPNGYTF. Here the CDR3 DNA reads TGTGCCAGCAGTGAAGGTGGGGGACCCAATGGCTACACCTTC.

The gene calls are TRBV7-9 and TRBJ2-7, with 11 bases matching TRBD2. There are 14 residues in the CDR3. Losses at the gene ends were 6 bases for V and 1 base for J; bases not matched to a gene: 2. Germline assignment: CDR1 SEHNR and CDR2 FQNEAQ (reference sequence). The CDR3 spells CASRTSGASYEQYF. DNA of the CDR3: TGTGCCAGCAGGACTAGCGGGGCTTCCTACGAGCAGTACTTC.

The chain recombines TRBV30 with TRBJ2-5, with a possible D match to TRBD1 (7 bases). Germline CDR1 is GTSNPN and CDR2 is SVGIG (reference sequence). This CDR3 comprises 13 residues. Trimming shortened V by 3 bases and J by 6 bases, and 14 bases separated the two germline ends. CDR3 residues: CAWRGRGRQTQYF. CDR3 nucleotide sequence: TGTGCCTGGAGGGGCAGGGGGAGGCAGACCCAGTACTTC.

This clone showed up just once. The genes are TRBV5-1 and TRBJ2-5; TRBD1 aligns across 10 bases. V shed 0 bases and J 5 bases; nucleotides not matched to a gene: 7. Germline V CDR1 and CDR2: SGHRS, YFSETQ. The CDR3 has 16 residues. This CDR3 is CASSLGTGGNRETQYF. Written as DNA, the CDR3 is TGCGCCAGCAGCTTGGGGACAGGGGGAAATAGGGAGACCCAGTACTTC.

The rearrangement uses TRBV7-2 and TRBJ2-1; 7 bases match TRBD2. Per the germline V gene, CDR1 is SGHTA and CDR2 is FQGNSA. The CDR3 has 13 amino acids. V lost 5 bases and J lost 6; bases outside the gene matches: 4. The CDR3 spells CASSGTSVNEQFF. CDR3 DNA: TGTGCCAGCAGCGGCACTAGCGTCAATGAGCAGTTCTTC.

V and J are TRBV2 and TRBJ2-1; 8 positions agree with TRBD1. Unmatched junction bases numbered 11, after V lost 7 bases and J lost 3 bases. This CDR3 spans 16 amino acids. The germline gives CDR1 SNHLY, CDR2 FYNNEI. The DNA for the CDR3 is TGTGCCAGCACCCCCCCCCAGGGGGCGCACTACAATGAGCAGTTCTTC. Translated: CASTPPQGAHYNEQFF.

This clone has a handful of counts. This chain joins TRBV30 and TRBJ2-7; D tentatively reads TRBD1 or TRBD2 (5 bases each). V was shortened by 2 bases and J by 6 bases, with 14 bases between the two germline ends. Per the germline V gene, CDR1 is GTSNPN and CDR2 is SVGIG (reference sequence). The CDR3 is 13 residues long. For the CDR3, the DNA is TGTGCCTGGAGTCAGGGAGTTAGGGTCGAGCAGTACTTC. Translation gives CAWSQGVRVEQYF.

The chain carries TRBV5-4 and TRBJ2-5, with D possibly called TRBD1 or TRBD2 (6 bases each). Germline CDR1 SGHNT, CDR2 YYREEE (reference sequence). With 2 bases removed from V and 7 bases from J, the gap between germline ends came to 15 bases. This CDR3 spans 14 amino acids. CDR3 DNA sequence: TGTGCCAGCAGCTTTGAGGGGGACGGGGGGACCCAGTACTTC. Residues: CASSFEGDGGTQYF.

This clone has only one observation. The V and J genes are TRBV7-2 and TRBJ2-7; 16 bases align to TRBD2. V lost 3 bases to trimming and J lost 8 bases; unmatched junction nucleotides: 7. CDR1 SGHTA and CDR2 FQGNSA come from the germline V gene. CDR3 length: 16 residues. The CDR3 sequence is CASSFGTSGGANQQYF. CDR3 DNA sequence: TGTGCCAGCAGCTTTGGGACTAGCGGGGGGGCGAATCAGCAGTACTTC.

The rearrangement links TRBV18 to TRBJ1-2, with D possibly TRBD1 on 6 matching bases. CDR3 length: 13 residues. Trimming left V 5 bases short and J 7 bases short, with 14 bases between. From germline, CDR1 is KGHSH and CDR2 LQKENI. The DNA for the CDR3 is TGTGCCAGCTCATACGGGGGCATGGGTGGCTACACCTTC. Translation: CASSYGGMGGYTF.

This clone has only a few counts. The rearrangement joins TRBV19 to TRBJ1-2; 8 bases agree with TRBD1. V lost 0 bases to trimming and J lost 4 bases; unmatched junction nucleotides: 4. CDR3 length equals 15 residues. Germline CDR1 is LNHDA and CDR2 is SQIVND (reference sequence). CDR3 bases: TGTGCCAGTAGTATAGAGGGACAGGCCTCCTATGGCTACACCTTC. As protein: CASSIEGQASYGYTF.

V gene TRBV4-1 combines with J gene TRBJ2-6, with TRBD1 identical over 9 bases. This CDR3 region has 18 residues. Trimming removed 4 bases from V and 0 bases from J; junction bases left unmatched: 7. The V gene's germline CDR1 is MGHRA and CDR2 YSYEKL. In DNA, the CDR3 is TGCGCCAGCAGCCCATGGACAGGGGTTGTCTCTGGGGCCAACGTCCTGACTTTC. Protein sequence: CASSPWTGVVSGANVLTF.

V and J are TRBV21-1 and TRBJ2-7; TRBD2 is the table's D call, not checked against the DNA. TRBV21-1 is flagged as a pseudogene. CDR3 length equals 12 residues. The CDR3 sequence is CASSKVEGEQYF. The CDR3 nucleotides are TGTGCCAGCAGCAAAGTGGAGGGCGAGCAGTACTTC.

The rearrangement links TRBV7-6 to TRBJ1-2, with D perhaps TRBD1 (5 bases). V lost 5 bases and J lost 7, with 17 bases in between. The CDR3 has 14 residues. From germline, CDR1 is SGHVS and CDR2 FNYEAQ. The CDR3 DNA is TGTGCCAGCAGCGACTCCGGGGCTTCGCGTGGCTACACCTTC. It encodes CASSDSGASRGYTF.